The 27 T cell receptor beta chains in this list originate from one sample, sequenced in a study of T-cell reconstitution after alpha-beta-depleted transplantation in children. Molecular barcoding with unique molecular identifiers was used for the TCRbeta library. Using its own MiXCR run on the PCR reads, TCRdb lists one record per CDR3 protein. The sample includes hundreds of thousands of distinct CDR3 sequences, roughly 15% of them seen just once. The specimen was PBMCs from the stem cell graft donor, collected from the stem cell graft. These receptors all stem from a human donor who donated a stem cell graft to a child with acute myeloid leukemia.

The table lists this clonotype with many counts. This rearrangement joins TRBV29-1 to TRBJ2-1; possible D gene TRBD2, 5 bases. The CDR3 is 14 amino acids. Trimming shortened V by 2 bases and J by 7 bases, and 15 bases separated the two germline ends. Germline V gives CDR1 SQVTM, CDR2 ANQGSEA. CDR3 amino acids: CSVEPVYGVNEQFF. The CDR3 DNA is TGCAGCGTTGAACCCGTTTACGGGGTTAATGAGCAGTTCTTC.

CDR3 coding DNA: TGCAGTGCTAGAGAGAGGGACAGCACATACTATGGCTACACCTTC. Its protein product is CSARERDSTYYGYTF. This chain connects TRBV20-1 to TRBJ1-2; 7 bases map to TRBD1. The V gene end was trimmed by 0 bases and the J gene end by 3 bases; junction bases not matched to a gene: 7. CDR3 size: 15 residues. Germline lookup yields CDR1 DFQATT and CDR2 SNEGSKA (reference sequence).

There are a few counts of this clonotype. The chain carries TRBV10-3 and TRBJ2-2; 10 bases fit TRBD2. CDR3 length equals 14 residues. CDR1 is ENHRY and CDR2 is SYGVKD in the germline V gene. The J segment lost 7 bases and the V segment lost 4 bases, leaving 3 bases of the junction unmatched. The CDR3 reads CAISVGLASGELFF. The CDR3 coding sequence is TGTGCCATCAGTGTGGGACTAGCGAGCGGGGAGCTGTTTTTT.

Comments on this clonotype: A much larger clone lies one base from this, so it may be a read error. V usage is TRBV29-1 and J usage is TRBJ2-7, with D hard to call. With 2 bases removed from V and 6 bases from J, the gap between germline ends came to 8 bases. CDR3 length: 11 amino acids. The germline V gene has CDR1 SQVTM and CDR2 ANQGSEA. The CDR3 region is CSVEYWVEQYF. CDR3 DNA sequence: TGCAGCGTTGAATATTGGGTCGAGCAGTACTTC.

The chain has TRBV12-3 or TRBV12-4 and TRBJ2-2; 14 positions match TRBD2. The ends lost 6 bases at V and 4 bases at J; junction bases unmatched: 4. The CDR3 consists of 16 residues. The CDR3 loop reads CASSRGTSGGTGELFF. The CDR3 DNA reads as TGTGCCAGCAGCCGGGGGACTAGCGGGGGCACCGGGGAGCTGTTTTTT.

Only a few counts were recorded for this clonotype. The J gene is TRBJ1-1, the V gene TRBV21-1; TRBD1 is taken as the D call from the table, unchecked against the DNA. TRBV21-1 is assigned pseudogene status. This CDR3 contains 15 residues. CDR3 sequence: CASTWMDSCFAEAFF. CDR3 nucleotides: TGTGCCAGCACCTGGATGGACAGTTGTTTTGCTGAAGCTTTCTTT.

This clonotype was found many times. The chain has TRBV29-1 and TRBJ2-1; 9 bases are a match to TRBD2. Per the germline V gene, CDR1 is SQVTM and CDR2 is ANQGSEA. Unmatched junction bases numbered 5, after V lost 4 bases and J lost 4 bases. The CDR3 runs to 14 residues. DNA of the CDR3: TGCAGCGTTGGTCTAGCGGGGAAATACAATGAGCAGTTCTTC. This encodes CSVGLAGKYNEQFF.

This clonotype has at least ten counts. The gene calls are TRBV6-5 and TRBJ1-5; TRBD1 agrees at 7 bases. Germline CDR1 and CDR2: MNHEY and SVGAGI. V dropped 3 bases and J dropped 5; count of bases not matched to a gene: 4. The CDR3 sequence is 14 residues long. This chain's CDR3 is CASSYYQGDQPQHF. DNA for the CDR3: TGTGCCAGCAGTTATTATCAGGGGGATCAGCCCCAGCATTTT.

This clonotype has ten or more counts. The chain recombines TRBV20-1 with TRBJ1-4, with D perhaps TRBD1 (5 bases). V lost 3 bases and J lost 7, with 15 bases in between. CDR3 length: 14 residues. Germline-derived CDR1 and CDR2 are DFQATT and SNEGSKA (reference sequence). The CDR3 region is CSASAAGRGEKLFF. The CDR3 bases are TGCAGTGCTAGCGCGGCAGGGAGGGGTGAAAAACTGTTTTTT.

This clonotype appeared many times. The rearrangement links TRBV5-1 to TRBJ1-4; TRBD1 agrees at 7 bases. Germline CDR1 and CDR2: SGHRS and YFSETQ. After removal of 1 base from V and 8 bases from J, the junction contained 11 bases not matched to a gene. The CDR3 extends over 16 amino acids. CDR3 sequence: CASSLSPQGDKEKLFF. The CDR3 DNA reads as TGCGCCAGCAGCTTGTCGCCCCAGGGGGATAAGGAAAAACTGTTTTTT.

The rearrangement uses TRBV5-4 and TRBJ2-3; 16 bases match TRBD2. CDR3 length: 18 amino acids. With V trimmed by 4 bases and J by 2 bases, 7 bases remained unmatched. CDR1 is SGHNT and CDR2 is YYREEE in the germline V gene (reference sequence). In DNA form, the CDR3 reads TGTGCCAGCAGCATCTGGGGGACTAGCGGGGGGGCCACAGATACGCAGTATTTT. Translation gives CASSIWGTSGGATDTQYF.

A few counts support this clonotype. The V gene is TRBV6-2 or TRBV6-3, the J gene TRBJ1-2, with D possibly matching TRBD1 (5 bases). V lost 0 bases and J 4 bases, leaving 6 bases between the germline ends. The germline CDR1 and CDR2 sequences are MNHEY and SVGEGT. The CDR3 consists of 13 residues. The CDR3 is CASSYSTVYGYTF. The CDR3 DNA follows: TGTGCCAGCAGTTACTCGACAGTCTATGGCTACACCTTC.

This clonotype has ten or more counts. The CDR3 DNA is TGTGCCAGCAGTTACTCTGGGGGGCGCGAGCAGTACGTC. Protein sequence: CASSYSGGREQYV. The V and J genes are TRBV6-5 and TRBJ2-7, with D perhaps TRBD1 or TRBD2 (6 bases each). Trimming stripped 0 bases from V and 6 bases from J, with 9 bases between. Germline CDR1 MNHEY, CDR2 SVGAGI. The CDR3 is made up of 13 amino acids.

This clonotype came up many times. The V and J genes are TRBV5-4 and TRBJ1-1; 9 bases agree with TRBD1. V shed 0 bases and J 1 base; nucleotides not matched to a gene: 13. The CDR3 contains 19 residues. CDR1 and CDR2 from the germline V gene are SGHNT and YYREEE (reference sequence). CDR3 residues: CASSLESGQGRAWNTEAFF. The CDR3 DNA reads TGTGCCAGCAGCTTGGAGTCGGGACAGGGAAGGGCCTGGAACACTGAAGCTTTCTTT.

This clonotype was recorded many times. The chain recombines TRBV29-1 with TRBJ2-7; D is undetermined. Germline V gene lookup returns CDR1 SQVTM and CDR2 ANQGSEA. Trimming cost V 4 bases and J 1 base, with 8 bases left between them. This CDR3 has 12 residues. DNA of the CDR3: TGCAGCGTTGTCACGGATTCCTACGAGCAGTACGTC. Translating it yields CSVVTDSYEQYV.

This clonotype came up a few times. DNA for the CDR3: TGCGCCAGCAGCCAAAGGACAGGGGGCCATGGCACAGATACGCAGTATTTT. Translated, it gives CASSQRTGGHGTDTQYF. The chain combines TRBV4-3 with TRBJ2-3; TRBD1 agrees at 11 bases. The V gene's germline CDR1 is LGHNA and CDR2 YSLEER. The CDR3 has 17 residues. The J segment lost 1 base and the V segment lost 2 bases, leaving 5 bases of the junction unmatched.

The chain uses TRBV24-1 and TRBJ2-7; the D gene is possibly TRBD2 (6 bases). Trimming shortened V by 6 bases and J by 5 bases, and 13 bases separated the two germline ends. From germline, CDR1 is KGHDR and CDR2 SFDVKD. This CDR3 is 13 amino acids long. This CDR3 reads CATSPRGGDEQYF. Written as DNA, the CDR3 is TGTGCCACCAGTCCCCGGGGCGGGGACGAGCAGTACTTC.

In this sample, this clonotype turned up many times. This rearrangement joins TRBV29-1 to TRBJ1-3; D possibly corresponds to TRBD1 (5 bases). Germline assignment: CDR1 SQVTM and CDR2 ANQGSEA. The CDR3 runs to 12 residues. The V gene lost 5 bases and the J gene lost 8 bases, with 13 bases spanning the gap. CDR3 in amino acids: CSVSQGSDTIYF. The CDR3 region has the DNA TGCAGCGTTAGCCAGGGAAGTGACACCATATATTTT.

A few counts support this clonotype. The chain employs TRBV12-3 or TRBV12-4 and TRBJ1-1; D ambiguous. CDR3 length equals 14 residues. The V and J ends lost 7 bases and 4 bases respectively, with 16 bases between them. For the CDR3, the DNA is TGTGCCAGCACCGCGGGAGGCGGCCCCACTGAAGCTTTCTTT. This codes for CASTAGGGPTEAFF.

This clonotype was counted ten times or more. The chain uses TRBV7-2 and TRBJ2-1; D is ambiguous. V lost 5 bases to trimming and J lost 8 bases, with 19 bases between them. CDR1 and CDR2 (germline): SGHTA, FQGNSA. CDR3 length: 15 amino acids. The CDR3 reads CASSTEPGPRHEQFF. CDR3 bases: TGTGCCAGCAGCACCGAACCTGGTCCCCGTCATGAGCAGTTCTTC.

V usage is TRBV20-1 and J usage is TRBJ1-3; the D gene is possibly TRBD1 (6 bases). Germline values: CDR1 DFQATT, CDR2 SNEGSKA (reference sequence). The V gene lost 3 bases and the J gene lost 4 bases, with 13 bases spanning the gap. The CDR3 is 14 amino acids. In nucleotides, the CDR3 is TGCAGTGCTAGCCGGGGGCCGGAAGGAAACACCATATATTTT. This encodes CSASRGPEGNTIYF.

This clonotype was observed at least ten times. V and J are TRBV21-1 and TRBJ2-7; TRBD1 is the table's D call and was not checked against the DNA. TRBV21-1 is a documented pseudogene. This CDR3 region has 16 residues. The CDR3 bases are TGTGCCAGCAGCAAAGAGGACAGCAAGCGTTTCTACGAGCAGTACTTC. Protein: CASSKEDSKRFYEQYF.

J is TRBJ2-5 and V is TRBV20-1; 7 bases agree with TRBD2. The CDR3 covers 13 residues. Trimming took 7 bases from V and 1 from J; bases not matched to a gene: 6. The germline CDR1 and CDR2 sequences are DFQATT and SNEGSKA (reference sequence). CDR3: CSGTGGSQETQYF. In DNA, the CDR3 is TGCAGTGGGACCGGGGGGTCCCAAGAGACCCAGTACTTC.

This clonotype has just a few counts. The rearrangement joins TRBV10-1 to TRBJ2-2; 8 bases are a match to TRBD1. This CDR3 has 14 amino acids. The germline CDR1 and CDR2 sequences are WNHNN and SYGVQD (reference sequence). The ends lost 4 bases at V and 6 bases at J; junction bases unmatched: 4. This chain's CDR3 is CASSATGVAGELFF. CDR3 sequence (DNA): TGCGCCAGCAGTGCGACAGGGGTGGCCGGGGAGCTGTTTTTT.

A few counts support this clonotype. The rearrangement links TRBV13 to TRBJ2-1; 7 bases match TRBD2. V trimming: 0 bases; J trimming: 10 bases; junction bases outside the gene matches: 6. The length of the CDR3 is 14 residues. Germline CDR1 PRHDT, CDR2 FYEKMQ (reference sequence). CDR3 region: CASSLGAVGGEQFF. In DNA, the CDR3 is TGTGCCAGCAGCTTAGGAGCGGTGGGGGGGGAGCAGTTCTTC.

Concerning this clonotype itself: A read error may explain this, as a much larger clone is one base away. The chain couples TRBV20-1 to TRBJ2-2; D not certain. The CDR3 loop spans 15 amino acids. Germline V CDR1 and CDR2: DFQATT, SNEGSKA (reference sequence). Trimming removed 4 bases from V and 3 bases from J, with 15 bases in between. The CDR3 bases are TGCAGTGCTACGAACAGCCGGAAGCACACCGGGGAGCTGTTTTTT. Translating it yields CSATNSRKHTGELFF.

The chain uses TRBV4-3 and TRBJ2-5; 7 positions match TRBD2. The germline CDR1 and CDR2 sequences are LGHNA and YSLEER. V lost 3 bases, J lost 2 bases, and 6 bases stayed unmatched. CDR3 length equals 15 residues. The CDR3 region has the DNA TGCGCCAGCAGCCAGCTACTAGCGCCTCAAGAGACCCAGTACTTC. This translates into CASSQLLAPQETQYF.